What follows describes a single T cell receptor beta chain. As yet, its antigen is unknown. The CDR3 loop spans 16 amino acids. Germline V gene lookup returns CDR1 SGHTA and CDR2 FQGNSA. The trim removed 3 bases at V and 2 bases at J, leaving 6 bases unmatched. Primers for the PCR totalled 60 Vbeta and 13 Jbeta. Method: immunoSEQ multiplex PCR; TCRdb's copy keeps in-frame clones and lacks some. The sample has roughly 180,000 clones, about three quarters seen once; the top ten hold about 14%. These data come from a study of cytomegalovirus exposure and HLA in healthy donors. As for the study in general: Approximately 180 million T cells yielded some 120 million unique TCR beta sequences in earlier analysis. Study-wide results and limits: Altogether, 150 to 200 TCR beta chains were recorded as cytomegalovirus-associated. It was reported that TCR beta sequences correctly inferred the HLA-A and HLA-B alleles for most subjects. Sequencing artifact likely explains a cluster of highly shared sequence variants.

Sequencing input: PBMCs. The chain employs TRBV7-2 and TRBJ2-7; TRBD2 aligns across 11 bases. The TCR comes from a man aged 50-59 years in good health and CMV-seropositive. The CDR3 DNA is TGTGCCAGCAGCTTGACTAGCGGGGTCATAGCCTACGAGCAGTACTTC. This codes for CASSLTSGVIAYEQYF.